This is a list of T cell receptor beta chains from one sample in a study of TIL therapy for anti-PD-1-resistant metastatic lung cancer. Generated by immunoSEQ multiplex PCR, the TCRdb table keeps only in-frame clones and is missing some. In the table there are about 9,400 clones, over 70% of which are singletons. This sample comprised tumor tissue, obtained at baseline. The receptors originated from a person aged 25 to 80 with non-small cell lung cancer. The CDR3 runs from the conserved cysteine through the conserved F or W. The D gene is left open where the match is weak. Only some rows state a clone size, as once, few, many or a class for expanded clones.

TRBV28	-	-	TRBJ1-5	CASSSPPGQSNQPQHF	TGTGCCAGCAGTTCCCCTCCGGGACAAAGCAATCAGCCCCAGCATTTT
TRBV7-6	TRBD1	-	TRBJ1-2	CASSVTGTGLPTF	TGTGCCAGCAGCGTGACCGGGACAGGGCTTCCCACCTTC
TRBV28	-	once	TRBJ2-1	CASSSPRAENSYNEQFF	TGTGCCAGCAGTTCCCCAAGGGCGGAAAACTCCTACAATGAGCAGTTCTTC
TRBV5-4	TRBD1	once	TRBJ2-6	CASSLSGQGYSGANVLTF	TGTGCCAGCAGCTTGTCCGGACAGGGATACTCTGGGGCCAACGTCCTGACTTTC
TRBV9	TRBD2	few	TRBJ2-5	CASSVGLGAGVEETQYF	TGTGCCAGCAGCGTAGGTCTCGGGGCGGGAGTGGAAGAGACCCAGTACTTC
TRBV28	TRBD2	few	TRBJ2-7	CASSLRSGGVLEQYF	TGTGCCAGCAGTTTAAGAAGCGGGGGGGTTTTGGAGCAGTACTTC
TRBV7-9	TRBD2	-	TRBJ2-5	CASSSPSGGTESTQYF	TGTGCCAGCAGCAGTCCGTCGGGAGGGACGGAGAGCACCCAGTACTTC
TRBV25-1	-	few	TRBJ1-6	CASSFSSNSPLHF	TGTGCCAGCAGCTTCAGTTCTAATTCACCCCTCCACTTT
TRBV6-5	-	-	TRBJ1-3	CASSSSGGGTGNTIYF	TGTGCCAGCAGTTCCTCTGGCGGGGGCACTGGAAACACCATATATTTT
TRBV4-1	TRBD2	-	TRBJ2-5	CASSQTGTRQETQYF	TGCGCCAGCAGCCAAACCGGGACTAGACAAGAGACCCAGTACTTC
TRBV5-3	-	-	TRBJ1-6	CARSLMRDQAPLHF	TGTGCCAGAAGCTTGATGAGGGATCAAGCACCCCTCCACTTT
TRBV15	-	-	TRBJ2-5	CATSRAGEETQYF	TGTGCCACCAGCAGAGCGGGGGAAGAGACCCAGTACTTC
TRBV7-9	-	-	TRBJ2-3	CASGGTGTDTQYF	TGTGCCAGCGGAGGTACTGGCACAGATACGCAGTATTTT
TRBV6-6	-	-	TRBJ2-7	CASSYGRDEQYF	TGTGCCAGCAGTTACGGGAGAGACGAGCAGTACTTC
TRBV9	-	-	TRBJ2-6	CASSAWLPYSGANVLTF	TGTGCCAGCAGCGCATGGCTACCATACTCTGGGGCCAACGTCCTGACTTTC
TRBV19	TRBD2	-	TRBJ2-1	CASSSLAGAYNEQFF	TGTGCCAGTAGCTCCCTAGCGGGGGCGTACAATGAGCAGTTCTTC
TRBV5-4	-	-	TRBJ2-1	CASSLGYISSLREQFF	TGTGCCAGCAGCTTGGGTTACATATCAAGCCTAAGGGAGCAGTTCTTC
TRBV5-1	-	once	TRBJ2-7	CASGNQVGEQYF	TGCGCCAGCGGCAATCAGGTTGGCGAGCAGTACTTC
TRBV2	-	-	TRBJ2-7	CASRAGAPYEQYF	TGTGCCAGCAGGGCAGGGGCTCCCTACGAGCAGTACTTC
TRBV18	-	-	TRBJ2-3	CASSPRQPASADTQYF	TGTGCCAGCTCACCACGGCAGCCGGCGAGTGCAGATACGCAGTATTTT
TRBV5-4	TRBD1	-	TRBJ2-1	CASSSGEDRVVNEQFF	TGTGCCAGCAGCTCCGGGGAGGACAGGGTCGTCAATGAGCAGTTCTTC
TRBV25-1	TRBD1	-	TRBJ2-2	CASSDGTGEVGELFF	TGTGCCAGCAGTGATGGGACAGGGGAGGTCGGGGAGCTGTTTTTT
TRBV2	-	few	TRBJ2-7	CASSVGMYEQYF	TGTGCCAGCAGTGTAGGAATGTACGAGCAGTACTTC
TRBV11-3	-	-	TRBJ2-1	CASSLDHYLGNEQFF	TGTGCCAGCAGCTTAGATCATTACCTTGGCAATGAGCAGTTCTTC
TRBV29-1	TRBD2	few	TRBJ2-3	CSVALAGVSDTQYF	TGCAGCGTTGCACTAGCGGGGGTTTCAGATACGCAGTATTTT